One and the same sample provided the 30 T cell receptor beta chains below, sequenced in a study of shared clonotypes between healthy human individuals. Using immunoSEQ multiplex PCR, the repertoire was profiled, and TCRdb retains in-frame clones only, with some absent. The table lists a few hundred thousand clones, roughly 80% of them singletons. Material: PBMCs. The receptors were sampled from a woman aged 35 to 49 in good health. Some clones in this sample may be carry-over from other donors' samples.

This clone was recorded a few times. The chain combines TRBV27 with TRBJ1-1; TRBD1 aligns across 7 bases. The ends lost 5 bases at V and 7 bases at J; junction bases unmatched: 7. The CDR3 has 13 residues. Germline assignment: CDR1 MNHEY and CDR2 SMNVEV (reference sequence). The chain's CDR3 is CASSLRQGLEAFF. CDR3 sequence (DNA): TGTGCCAGCAGTCTCCGACAGGGCCTTGAAGCTTTCTTT.

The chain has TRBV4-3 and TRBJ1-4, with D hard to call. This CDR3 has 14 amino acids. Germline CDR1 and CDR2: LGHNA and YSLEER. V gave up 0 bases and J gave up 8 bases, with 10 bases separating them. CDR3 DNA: TGCGCCAGCAGCCAAGATGGGGATCTCGAAAAACTGTTTTTT. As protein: CASSQDGDLEKLFF.

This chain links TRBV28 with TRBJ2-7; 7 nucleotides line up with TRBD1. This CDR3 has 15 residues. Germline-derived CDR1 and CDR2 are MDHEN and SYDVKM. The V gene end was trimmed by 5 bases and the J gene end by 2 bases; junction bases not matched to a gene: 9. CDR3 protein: CASSPMGQPAYEQYF. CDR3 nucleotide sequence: TGTGCCAGCAGTCCCATGGGACAGCCTGCCTACGAGCAGTACTTC.

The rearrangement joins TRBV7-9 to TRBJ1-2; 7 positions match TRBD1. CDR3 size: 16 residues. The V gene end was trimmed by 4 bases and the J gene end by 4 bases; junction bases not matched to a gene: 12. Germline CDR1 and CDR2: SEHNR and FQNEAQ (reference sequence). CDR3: CASSSRGGQMVYGYTF. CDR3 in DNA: TGTGCCAGCAGCTCAAGGGGGGGACAGATGGTCTATGGCTACACCTTC.

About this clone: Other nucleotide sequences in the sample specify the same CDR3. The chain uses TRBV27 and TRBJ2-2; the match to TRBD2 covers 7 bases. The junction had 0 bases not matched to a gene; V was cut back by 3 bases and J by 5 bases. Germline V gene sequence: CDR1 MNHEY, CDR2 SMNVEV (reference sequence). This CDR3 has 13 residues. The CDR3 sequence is CASSLGGTGELFF. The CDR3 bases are TGTGCCAGCAGTTTGGGGGGGACCGGGGAGCTGTTTTTT.

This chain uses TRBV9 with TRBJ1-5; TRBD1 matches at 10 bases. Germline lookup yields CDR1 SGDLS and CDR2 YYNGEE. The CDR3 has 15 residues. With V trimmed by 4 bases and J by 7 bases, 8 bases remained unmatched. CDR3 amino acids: CASSSEPGQGQPQHF. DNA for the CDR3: TGTGCCAGCAGCTCGGAACCGGGACAGGGGCAGCCCCAGCATTTT.

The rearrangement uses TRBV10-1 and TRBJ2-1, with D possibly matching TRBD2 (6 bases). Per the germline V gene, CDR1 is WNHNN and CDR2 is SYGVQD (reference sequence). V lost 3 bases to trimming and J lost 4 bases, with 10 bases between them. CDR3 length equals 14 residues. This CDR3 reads CASSDSGRYNEQFF. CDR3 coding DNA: TGCGCCAGCAGTGATTCCGGGAGATACAATGAGCAGTTCTTC.

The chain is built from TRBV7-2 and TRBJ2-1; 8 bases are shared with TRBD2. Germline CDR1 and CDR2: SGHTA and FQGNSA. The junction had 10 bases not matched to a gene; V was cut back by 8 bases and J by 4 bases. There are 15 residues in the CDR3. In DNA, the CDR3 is TGTGCCAGCTCCCGCAGCGGGGGAATATACAATGAGCAGTTCTTC. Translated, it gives CASSRSGGIYNEQFF.

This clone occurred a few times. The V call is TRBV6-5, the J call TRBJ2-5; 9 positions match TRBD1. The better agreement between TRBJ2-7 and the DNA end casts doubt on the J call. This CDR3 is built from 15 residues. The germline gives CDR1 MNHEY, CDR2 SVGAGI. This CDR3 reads CASSYGGQGQSEQYF. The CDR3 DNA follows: TGTGCCAGCAGTTATGGGGGACAGGGTCAATCCGAGCAGTACTTC.

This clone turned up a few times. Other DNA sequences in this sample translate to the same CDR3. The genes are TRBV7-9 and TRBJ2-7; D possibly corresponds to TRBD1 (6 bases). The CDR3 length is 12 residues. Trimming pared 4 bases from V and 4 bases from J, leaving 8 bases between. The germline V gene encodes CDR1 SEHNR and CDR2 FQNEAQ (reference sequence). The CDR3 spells CASSSQGYEQYF. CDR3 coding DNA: TGTGCCAGCAGCTCCCAGGGGTACGAGCAGTACTTC.

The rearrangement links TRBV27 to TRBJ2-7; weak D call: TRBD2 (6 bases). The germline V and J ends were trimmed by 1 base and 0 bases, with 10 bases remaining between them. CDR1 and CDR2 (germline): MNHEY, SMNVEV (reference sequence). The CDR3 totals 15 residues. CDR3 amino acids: CASSLLGGVSYEQYF. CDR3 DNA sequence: TGTGCCAGCAGTTTATTGGGGGGAGTCTCCTACGAGCAGTACTTC.

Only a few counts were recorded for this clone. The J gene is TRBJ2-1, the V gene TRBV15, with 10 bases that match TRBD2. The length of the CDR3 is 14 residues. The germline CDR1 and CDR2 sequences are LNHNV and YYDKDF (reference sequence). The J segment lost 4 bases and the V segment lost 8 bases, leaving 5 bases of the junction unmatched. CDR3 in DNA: TGTGCCACCCAACCGGGACTAGCGTACAATGAGCAGTTCTTC. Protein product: CATQPGLAYNEQFF.

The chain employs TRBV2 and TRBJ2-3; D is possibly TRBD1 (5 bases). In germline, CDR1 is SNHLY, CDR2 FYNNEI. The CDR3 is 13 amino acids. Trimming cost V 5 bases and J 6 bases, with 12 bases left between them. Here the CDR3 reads CASSSQGSDTQYF. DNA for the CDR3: TGTGCCAGCAGTAGTCAGGGTTCTGATACGCAGTATTTT.

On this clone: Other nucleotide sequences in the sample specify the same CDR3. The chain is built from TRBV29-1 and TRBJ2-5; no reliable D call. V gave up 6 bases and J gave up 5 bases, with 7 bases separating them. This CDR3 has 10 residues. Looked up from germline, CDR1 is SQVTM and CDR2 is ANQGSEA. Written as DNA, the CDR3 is TGCAGCGTACTCTTGGAGACCCAGTACTTC. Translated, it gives CSVLLETQYF.

Written as DNA, the CDR3 is TGTGCCAGCACCCGACTAGCGGGATCTGATACGCAGTATTTT. Translated: CASTRLAGSDTQYF. The gene calls are TRBV27 and TRBJ2-3; TRBD2 aligns across 11 bases. V was clipped by 7 bases and J by 6 bases; unmatched bases: 6. Looked up from germline, CDR1 is MNHEY and CDR2 is SMNVEV (reference sequence). The CDR3 length is 14 residues.

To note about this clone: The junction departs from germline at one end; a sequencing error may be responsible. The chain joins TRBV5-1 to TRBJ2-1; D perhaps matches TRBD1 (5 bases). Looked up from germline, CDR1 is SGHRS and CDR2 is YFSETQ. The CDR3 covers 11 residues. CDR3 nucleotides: TGTGCCAGCAGCTTGGGCCCAGGGAAGTTCTTC. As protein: CASSLGPGKFF.

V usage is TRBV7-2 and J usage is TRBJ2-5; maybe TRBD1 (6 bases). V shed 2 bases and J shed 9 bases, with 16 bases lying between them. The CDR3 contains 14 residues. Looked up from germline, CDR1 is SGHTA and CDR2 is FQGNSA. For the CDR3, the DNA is TGTGCCAGCAGCTTAAGGCAGGGGAGTGAGGCCCAGTACTTC. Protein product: CASSLRQGSEAQYF.

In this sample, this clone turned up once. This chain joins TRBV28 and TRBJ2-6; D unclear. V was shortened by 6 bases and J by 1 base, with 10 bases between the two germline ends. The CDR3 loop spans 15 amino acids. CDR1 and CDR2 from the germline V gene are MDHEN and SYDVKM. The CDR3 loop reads CASRIGGSGANVLTF. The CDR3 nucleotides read TGTGCCAGCAGGATAGGTGGATCTGGGGCCAACGTCCTGACTTTC.

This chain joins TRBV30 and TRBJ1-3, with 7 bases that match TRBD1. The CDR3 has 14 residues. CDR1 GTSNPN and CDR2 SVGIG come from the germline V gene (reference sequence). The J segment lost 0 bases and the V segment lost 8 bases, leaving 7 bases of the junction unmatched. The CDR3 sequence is CARTTGSSGNTIYF. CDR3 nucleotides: TGTGCCCGGACGACAGGGAGCTCTGGAAACACCATATATTTT.

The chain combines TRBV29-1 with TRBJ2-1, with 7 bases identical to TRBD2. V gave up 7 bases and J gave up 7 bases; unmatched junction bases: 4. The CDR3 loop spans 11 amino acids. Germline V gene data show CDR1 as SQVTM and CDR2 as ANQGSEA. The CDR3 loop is CSGQLANEQFF. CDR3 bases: TGCAGCGGCCAACTAGCGAATGAGCAGTTCTTC.

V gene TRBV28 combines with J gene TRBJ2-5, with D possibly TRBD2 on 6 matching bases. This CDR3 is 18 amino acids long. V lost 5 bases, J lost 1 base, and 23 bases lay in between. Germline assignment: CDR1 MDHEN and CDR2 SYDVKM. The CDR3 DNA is TGTGCCAGCAGTCTTCCTCACGGGAGCCCCACCTTCCAAGAGACCCAGTACTTC. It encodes CASSLPHGSPTFQETQYF.

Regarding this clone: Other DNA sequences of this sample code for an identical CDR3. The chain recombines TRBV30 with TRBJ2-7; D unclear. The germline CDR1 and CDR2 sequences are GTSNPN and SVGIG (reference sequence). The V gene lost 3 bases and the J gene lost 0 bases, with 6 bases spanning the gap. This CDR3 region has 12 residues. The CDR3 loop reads CAWSPSSYEQYF. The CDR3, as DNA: TGTGCCTGGAGCCCGAGCTCCTACGAGCAGTACTTC.

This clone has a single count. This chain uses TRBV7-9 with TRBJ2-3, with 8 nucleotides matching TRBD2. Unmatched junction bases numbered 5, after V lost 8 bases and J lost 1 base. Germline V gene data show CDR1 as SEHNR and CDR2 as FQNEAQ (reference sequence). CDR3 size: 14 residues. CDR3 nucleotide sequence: TGTGCCAGCGCCCCGACTAGCGGCACAGATACGCAGTATTTT. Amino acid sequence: CASAPTSGTDTQYF.

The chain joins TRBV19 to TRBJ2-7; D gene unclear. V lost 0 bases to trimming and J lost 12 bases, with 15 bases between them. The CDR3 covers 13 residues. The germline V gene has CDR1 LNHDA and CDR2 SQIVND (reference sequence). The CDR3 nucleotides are TGTGCCAGTAGTATAGATCCGGCATCTCTTCGGTACTTC. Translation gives CASSIDPASLRYF.

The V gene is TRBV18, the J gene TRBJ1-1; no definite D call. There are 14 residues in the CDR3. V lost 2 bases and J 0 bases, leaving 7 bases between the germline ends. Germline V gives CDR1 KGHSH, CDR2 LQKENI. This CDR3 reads CASSPAVMNTEAFF. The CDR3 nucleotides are TGTGCCAGCTCACCAGCAGTAATGAACACTGAAGCTTTCTTT.

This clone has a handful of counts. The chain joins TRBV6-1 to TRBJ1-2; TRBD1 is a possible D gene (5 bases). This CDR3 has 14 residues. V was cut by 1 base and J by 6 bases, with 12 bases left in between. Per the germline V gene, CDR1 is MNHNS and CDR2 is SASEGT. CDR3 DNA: TGTGCCAGCAGTGAAGGTCCGGGGCGGGATGGCTACACCTTC. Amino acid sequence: CASSEGPGRDGYTF.

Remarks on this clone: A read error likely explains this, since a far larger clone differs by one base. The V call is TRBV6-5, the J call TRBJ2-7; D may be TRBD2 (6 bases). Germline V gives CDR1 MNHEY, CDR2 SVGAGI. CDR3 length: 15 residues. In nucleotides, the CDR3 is TGTGCCGGCAGTTACTCGGGGACTGGGTCCTACGAGCAGTACTTC. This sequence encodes CAGSYSGTGSYEQYF.

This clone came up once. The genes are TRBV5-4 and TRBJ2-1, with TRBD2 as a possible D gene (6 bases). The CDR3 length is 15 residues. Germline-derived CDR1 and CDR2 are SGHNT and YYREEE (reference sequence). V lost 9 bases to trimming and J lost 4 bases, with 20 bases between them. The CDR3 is CATTNPGLQYNEQFF. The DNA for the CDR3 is TGTGCCACCACAAATCCGGGACTTCAATACAATGAGCAGTTCTTC.

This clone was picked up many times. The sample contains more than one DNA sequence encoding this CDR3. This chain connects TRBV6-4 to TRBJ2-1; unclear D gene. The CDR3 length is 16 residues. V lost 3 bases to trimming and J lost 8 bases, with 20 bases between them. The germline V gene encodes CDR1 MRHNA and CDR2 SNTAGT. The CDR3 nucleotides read TGTGCCAGCAGTGATCAGTCTGGGCAAGAAGTCGATGAGCAGTTCTTC. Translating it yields CASSDQSGQEVDEQFF.

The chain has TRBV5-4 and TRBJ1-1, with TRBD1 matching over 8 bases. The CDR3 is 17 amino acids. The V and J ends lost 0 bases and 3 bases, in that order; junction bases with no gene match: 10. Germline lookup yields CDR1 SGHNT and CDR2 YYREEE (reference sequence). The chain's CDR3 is CASSLVGTGMFDTEAFF. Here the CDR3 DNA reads TGTGCCAGCAGCTTGGTGGGGACAGGTATGTTTGACACTGAAGCTTTCTTT.